This TCR beta chain is from a study of T cell repertoires in cytomegalovirus infection. About the research overall: Public TCR beta signatures were indicative of both CMV infection and a matching HLA type.

TCRdb passed the reads through MiXCR, listing each CDR3 protein once. Of fewer than 65,000 distinct CDR3 sequences in the sample, around 20% were seen once. Remarks on this clonotype: The antigen is undetermined.

The sequence was obtained from a human donor in good health (CMV status not recorded). Some clones in this sample may be carry-over from other donors' samples. The specimen comprised CD8+ T cells from cultured PBMCs, sampled from culture after CMV antigen stimulation.

The CDR3 here is CASSFDSQNTEAFF. For the CDR3, the DNA is TGTGCCAGCAGTTTTGATAGCCAGAACACTGAAGCTTTCTTT. The chain has TRBV28 and TRBJ1-1, with D unresolved. Germline V lookup: CDR1 MDHEN, CDR2 SYDVKM. V gave up 3 bases and J gave up 1 base, with 9 bases separating them. The CDR3 runs to 14 residues.